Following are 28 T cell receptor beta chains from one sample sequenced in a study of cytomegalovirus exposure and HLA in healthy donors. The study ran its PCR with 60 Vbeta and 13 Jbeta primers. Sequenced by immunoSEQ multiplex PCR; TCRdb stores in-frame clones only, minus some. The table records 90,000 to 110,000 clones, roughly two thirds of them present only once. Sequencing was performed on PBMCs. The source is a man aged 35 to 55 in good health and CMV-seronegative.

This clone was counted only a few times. In nucleotides, the CDR3 is TGTGCCAGCTCAGACACACTAGCGGGGGGGAACAATGAGCAGTTCTTC. This translates into CASSDTLAGGNNEQFF. The chain has TRBV18 and TRBJ2-1, with 13 bases fitting TRBD2. The CDR3 runs 16 residues. Trimming took 5 bases from V and 5 from J; bases not matched to a gene: 6. The germline CDR1 and CDR2 sequences are KGHSH and LQKENI.

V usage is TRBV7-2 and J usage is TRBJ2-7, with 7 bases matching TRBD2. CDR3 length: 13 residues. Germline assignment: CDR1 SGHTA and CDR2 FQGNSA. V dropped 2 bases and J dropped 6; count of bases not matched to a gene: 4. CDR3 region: CASSLIGGSEQYF. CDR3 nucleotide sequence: TGTGCCAGCAGCTTAATCGGGGGGAGCGAGCAGTACTTC.

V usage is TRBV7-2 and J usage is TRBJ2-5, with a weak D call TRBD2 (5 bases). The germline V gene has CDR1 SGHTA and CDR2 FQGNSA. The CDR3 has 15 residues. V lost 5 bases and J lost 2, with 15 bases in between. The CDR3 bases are TGTGCCAGCAGCCCTACCCGGGGTATACAAGAGACCCAGTACTTC. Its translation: CASSPTRGIQETQYF.

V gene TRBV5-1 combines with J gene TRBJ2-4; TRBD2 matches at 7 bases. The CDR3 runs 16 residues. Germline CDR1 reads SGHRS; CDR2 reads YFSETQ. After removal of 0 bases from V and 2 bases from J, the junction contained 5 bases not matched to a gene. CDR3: CASSLDGGTTKNIQYF. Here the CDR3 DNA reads TGCGCCAGCAGCTTGGACGGGGGGACGACCAAAAACATTCAGTACTTC.

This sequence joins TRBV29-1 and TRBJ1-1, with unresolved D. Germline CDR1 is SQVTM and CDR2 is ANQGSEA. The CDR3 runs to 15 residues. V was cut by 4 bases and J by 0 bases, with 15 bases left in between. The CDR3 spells CSVGGSTSLNTEAFF. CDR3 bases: TGCAGCGTTGGAGGGTCGACGTCGCTGAACACTGAAGCTTTCTTT.

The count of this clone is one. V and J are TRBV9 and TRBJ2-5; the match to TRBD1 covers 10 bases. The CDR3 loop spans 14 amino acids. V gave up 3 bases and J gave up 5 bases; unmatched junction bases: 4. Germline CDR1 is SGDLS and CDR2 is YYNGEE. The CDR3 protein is CASSDGQGGETQYF. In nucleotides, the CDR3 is TGTGCCAGCAGCGATGGACAGGGGGGGGAGACCCAGTACTTC.

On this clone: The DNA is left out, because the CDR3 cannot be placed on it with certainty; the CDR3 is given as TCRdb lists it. The CDR3 spells CASSFGGGAGEYF. The J gene is TRBJ2-3, the V gene TRBV6-5; TRBD2 reflects the table's D call only, with no check against the DNA. CDR1 and CDR2 from the germline V gene are MNHEY and SVGAGI. 13 amino acids form the CDR3, both terminal residues included.

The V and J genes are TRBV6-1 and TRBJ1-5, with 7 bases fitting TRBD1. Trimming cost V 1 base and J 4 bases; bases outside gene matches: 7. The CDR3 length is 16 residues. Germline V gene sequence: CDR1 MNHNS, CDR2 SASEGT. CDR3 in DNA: TGTGCCAGCAGTGAAGTACTGACAGGGTCTAATCAGCCCCAGCATTTT. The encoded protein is CASSEVLTGSNQPQHF.

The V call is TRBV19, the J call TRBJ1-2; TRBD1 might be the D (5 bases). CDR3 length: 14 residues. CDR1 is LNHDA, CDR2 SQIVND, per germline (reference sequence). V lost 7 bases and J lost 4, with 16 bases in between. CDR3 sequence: CASNPDWQGYGYTF. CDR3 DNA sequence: TGTGCCAGTAACCCCGATTGGCAGGGCTATGGCTACACCTTC.

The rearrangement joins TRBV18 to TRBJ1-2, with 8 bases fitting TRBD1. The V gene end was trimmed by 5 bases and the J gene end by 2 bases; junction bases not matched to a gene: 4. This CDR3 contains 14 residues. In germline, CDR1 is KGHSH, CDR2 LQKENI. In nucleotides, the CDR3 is TGTGCCAGCTCATCCGGGACAGGAAACTATGGCTACACCTTC. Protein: CASSSGTGNYGYTF.

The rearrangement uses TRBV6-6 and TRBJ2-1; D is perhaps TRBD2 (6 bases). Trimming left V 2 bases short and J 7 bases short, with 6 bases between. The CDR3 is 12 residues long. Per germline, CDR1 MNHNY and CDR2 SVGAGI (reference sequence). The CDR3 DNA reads TGTGCCAGCAGTTACGCGGGAAATGAGCAGTTCTTC. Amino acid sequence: CASSYAGNEQFF.

For the CDR3, the DNA is TGTGCCAGCAGCCAAGTGACAGGGTACATCGCAGATACGCAGTATTTT. It is translated as CASSQVTGYIADTQYF. The chain recombines TRBV4-2 with TRBJ2-3; 7 bases align to TRBD1. Germline V CDR1 and CDR2: LGHNA, YNFKEQ. The length of the CDR3 is 16 residues. Germline trimming cut 1 base from V and 4 bases from J; bases unmatched to any gene: 8.

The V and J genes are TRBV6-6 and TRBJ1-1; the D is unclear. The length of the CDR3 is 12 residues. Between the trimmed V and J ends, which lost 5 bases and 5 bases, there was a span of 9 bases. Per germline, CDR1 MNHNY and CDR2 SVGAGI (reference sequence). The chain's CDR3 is CASSGRGTEAFF. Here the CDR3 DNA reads TGTGCCAGCAGTGGCCGGGGTACTGAAGCTTTCTTT.

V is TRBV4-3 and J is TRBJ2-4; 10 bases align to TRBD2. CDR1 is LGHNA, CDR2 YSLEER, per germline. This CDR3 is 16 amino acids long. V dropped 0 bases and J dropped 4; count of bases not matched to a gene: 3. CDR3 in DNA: TGCGCCAGCAGCCAAGATCCGGGACTAGCGAAAAACATTCAGTACTTC. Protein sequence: CASSQDPGLAKNIQYF.

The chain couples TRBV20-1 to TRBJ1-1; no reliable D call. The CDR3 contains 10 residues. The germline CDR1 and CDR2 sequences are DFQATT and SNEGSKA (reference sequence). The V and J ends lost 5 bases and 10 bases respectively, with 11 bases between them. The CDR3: CSASRAGAFF. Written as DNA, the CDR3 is TGCAGTGCTTCGCGGGCGGGAGCTTTCTTT.

CDR3 bases: TGTGCCAGCAGCCAATTCGGACAGGAAAAGTCACCCCTCCACTTT. It specifies CASSQFGQEKSPLHF. The chain uses TRBV14 and TRBJ1-6, with 7 positions matching TRBD1. This CDR3 comprises 15 residues. Losses at the gene ends were 2 bases for V and 10 bases for J; bases not matched to a gene: 8. CDR1 is SGHDN, CDR2 FVKESK, per germline.

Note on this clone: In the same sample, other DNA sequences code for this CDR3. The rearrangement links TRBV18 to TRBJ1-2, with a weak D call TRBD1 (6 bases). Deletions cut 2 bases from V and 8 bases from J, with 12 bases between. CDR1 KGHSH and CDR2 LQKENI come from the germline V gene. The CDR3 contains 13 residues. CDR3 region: CASSPSDSRGYTF. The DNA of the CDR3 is TGTGCCAGCTCACCATCGGACAGTCGCGGCTACACCTTC.

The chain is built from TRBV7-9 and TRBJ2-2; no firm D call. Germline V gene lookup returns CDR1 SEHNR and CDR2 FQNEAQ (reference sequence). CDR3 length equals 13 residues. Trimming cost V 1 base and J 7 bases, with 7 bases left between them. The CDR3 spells CASSLEADGELFF. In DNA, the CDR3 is TGTGCCAGCAGCTTAGAGGCGGACGGGGAGCTGTTTTTT.

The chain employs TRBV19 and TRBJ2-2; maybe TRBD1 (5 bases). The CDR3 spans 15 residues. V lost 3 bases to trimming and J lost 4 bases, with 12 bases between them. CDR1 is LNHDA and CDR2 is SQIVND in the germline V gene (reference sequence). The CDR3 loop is CASSMGQGITGELFF. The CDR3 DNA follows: TGTGCCAGTAGTATGGGGCAGGGAATCACCGGGGAGCTGTTTTTT.

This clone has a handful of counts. CDR3 in DNA: TGTGCCAGCAGTGCCGGGACAGACCTTAGCAATCAGCCCCAGCATTTT. This encodes CASSAGTDLSNQPQHF. This rearrangement joins TRBV6-1 to TRBJ1-5; 7 nucleotides agree with TRBD1. CDR3 length: 16 amino acids. Per germline, CDR1 MNHNS and CDR2 SASEGT. The V and J ends lost 4 bases and 0 bases, in that order; junction bases with no gene match: 6.

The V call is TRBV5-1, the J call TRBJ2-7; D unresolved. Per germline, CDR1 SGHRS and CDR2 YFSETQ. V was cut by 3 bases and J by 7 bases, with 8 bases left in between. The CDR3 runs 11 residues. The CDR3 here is CASSSDTEQYF. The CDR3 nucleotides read TGCGCCAGCAGCTCCGACACAGAGCAGTACTTC.

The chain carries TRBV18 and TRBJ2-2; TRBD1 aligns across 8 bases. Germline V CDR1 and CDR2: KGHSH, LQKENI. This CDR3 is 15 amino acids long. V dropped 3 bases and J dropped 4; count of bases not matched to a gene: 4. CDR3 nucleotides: TGTGCCAGCTCACCGAGGACAGGGACCACCGGGGAGCTGTTTTTT. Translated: CASSPRTGTTGELFF.

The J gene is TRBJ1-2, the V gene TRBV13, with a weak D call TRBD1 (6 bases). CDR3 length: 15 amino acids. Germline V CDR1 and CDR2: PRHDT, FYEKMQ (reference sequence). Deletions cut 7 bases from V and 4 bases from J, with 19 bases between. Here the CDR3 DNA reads TGTGCCAGCAACATCGGGGGGGCGCTTGGCTATGGCTACACCTTC. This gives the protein CASNIGGALGYGYTF.

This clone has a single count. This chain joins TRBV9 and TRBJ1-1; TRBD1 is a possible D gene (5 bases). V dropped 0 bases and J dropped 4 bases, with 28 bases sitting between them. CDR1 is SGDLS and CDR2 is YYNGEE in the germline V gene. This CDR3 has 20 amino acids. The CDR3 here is CASSVVGGGGCRFWFTEAFF. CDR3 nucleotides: TGTGCCAGCAGCGTAGTGGGTGGGGGGGGGTGCAGGTTTTGGTTCACTGAAGCTTTCTTT.

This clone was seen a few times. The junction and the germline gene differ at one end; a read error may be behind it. CDR3 region: CSSSHAVNTGELFF. DNA for the CDR3: TGTTCCAGCAGCCACGCAGTGAACACCGGGGAGCTGTTTTTT. This chain links TRBV7-9 with TRBJ2-2, with D hard to call. Germline V CDR1 and CDR2: SEHNR, FQNEAQ (reference sequence). The CDR3 sequence is 14 residues long.

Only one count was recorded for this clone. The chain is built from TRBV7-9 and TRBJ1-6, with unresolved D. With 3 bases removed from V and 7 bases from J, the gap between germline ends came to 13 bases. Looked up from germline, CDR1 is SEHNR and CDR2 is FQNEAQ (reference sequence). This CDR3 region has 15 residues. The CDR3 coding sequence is TGTGCCAGCAGCTTTACCGGGTCCCTGAATTCACCCCTCCACTTT. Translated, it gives CASSFTGSLNSPLHF. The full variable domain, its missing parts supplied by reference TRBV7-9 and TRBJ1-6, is DTGVSQNPRHKITKRGQNVTFRCDPISEHNRLYWYRQTLGQGPEFLTYFQNEAQLEKSRLLSDRFSAERPKGSFSTLEIQRTEQGDSAMYLCASSFTGSLNSPLHFGNGTRLTVT.

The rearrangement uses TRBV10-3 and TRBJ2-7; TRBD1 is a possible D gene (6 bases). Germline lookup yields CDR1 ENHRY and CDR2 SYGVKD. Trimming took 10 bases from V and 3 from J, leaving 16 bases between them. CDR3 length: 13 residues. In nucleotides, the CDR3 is TGTGCCAGTACCAGGGGTATAGACTACGAGCAGTACTTC. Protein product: CASTRGIDYEQYF.

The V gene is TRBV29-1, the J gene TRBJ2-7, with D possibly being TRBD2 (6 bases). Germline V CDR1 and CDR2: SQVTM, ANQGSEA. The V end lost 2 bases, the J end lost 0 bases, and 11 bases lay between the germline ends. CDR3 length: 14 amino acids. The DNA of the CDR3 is TGCAGCGTTGAAAAGCCGGGACTCTCCTACGAGCAGTACTTC. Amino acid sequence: CSVEKPGLSYEQYF.